The TCR beta chain described here comes from a study of cytomegalovirus exposure and HLA in healthy donors. The trim removed 2 bases at V and 2 bases at J, leaving 8 bases unmatched. Germline CDR1 reads SGHAT; CDR2 reads FQNNGV. CDR3 length: 17 residues. PCR involved 60 Vbeta and 13 Jbeta primers. Profiling relied on immunoSEQ multiplex PCR, and the TCRdb table lists in-frame clones only, not all of them. The sample contains 150,000 or so clones, roughly 79% of which appear only once. Points on this clone: Antigen unknown.

Points from the study as a whole: Evidence from a later analysis indicated that most CMV-associated TCR beta chains looked HLA-restricted.

The sequencing input was PBMCs. This TCR came from a woman aged 18-29 years in good health and CMV-seropositive. The chain carries TRBV11-2 and TRBJ1-3, with 8 bases lining up with TRBD1. The CDR3 DNA reads as TGTGCCAGCAGCTTAAATATCGCCAGGGGGCCTGGAAACACCATATATTTT. Protein sequence: CASSLNIARGPGNTIYF.